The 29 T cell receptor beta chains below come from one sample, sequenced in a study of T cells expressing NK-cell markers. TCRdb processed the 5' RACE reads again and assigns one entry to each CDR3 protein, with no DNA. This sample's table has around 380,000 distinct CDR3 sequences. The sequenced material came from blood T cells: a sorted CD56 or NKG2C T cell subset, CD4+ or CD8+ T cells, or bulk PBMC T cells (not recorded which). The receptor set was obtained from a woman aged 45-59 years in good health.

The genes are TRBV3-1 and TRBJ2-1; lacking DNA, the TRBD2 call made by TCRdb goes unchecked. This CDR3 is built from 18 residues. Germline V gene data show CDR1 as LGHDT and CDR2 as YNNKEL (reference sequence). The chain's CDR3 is CASSQESPAVSSYNEQFF.

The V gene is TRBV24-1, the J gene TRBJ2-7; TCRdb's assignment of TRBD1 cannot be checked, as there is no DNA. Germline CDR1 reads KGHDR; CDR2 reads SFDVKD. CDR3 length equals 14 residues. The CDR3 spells CATSDRDRSYEQYF.

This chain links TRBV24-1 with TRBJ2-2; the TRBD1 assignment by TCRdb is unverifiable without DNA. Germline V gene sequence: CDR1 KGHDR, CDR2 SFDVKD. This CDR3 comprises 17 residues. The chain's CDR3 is CATSVNRQGKMAGELFF.

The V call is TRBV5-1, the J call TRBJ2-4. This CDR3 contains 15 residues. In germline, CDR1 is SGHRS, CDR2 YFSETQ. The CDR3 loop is CASSLGGLAKNIQYF.

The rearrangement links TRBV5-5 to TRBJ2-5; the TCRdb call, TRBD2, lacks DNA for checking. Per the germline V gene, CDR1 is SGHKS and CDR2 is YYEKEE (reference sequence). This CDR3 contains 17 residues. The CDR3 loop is CASSPYNWGWAQETQYF.

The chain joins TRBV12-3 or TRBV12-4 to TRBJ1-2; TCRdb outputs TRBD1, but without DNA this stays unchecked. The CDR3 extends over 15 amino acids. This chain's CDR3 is CASSSYRGQTRGYTF.

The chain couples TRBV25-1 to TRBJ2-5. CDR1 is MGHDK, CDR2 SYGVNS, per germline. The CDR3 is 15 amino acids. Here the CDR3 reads CASSEKTWYQETQYF.

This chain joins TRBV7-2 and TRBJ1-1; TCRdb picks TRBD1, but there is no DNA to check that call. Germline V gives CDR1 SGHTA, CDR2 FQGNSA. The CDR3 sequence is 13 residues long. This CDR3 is CASSSLRGTEAFF.

CDR3 amino acids: CASSLGTSVNEQFF. The chain employs TRBV5-1 and TRBJ2-1; as DNA is missing, the TRBD2 call by TCRdb cannot be tested. The CDR3 is 14 residues long. Germline CDR1 reads SGHRS; CDR2 reads YFSETQ.

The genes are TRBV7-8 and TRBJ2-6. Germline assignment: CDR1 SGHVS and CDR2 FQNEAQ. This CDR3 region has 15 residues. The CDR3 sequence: CASSLLRSGANVLTF. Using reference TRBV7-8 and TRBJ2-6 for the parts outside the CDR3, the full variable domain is GAGVSQSPRYKVAKRGQDVALRCDPISGHVSLFWYQQALGQGPEFLTYFQNEAQLDKSGLPSDRFFAERPEGSVSTLKIQRTQQEDSAVYLCASSLLRSGANVLTFGAGSRLTVL.

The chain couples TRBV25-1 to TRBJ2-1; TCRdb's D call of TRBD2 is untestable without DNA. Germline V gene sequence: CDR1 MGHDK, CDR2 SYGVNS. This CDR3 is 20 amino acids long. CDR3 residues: CASSEFPLRTSGMGDNEQFF.

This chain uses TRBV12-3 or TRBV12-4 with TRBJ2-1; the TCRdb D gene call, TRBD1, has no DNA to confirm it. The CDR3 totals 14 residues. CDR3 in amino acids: CASSPITGWSEQFF.

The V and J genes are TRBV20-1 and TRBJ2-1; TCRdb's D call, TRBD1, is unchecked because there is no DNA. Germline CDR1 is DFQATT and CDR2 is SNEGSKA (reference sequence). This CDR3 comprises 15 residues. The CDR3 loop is CSASRQEIRYNEQFF.

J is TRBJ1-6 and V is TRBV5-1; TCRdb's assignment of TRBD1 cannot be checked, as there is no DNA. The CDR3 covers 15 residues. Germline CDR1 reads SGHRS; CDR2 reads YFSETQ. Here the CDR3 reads CASSGQGGNNSPLHF.

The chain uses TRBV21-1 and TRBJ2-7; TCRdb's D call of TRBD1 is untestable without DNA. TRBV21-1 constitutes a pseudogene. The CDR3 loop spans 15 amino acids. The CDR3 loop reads CASSQGQQVTYEQYF.

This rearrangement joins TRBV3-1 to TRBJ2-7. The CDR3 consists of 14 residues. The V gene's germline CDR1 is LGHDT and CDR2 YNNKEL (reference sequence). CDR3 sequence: CASSQGTASYEQYF.

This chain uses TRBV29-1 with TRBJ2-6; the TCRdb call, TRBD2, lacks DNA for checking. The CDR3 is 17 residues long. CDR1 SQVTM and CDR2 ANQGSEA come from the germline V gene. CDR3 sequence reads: CSVTGTHPPRGANVLTF.

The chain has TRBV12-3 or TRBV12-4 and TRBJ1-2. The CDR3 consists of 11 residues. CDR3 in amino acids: CASSLYRGYTF.

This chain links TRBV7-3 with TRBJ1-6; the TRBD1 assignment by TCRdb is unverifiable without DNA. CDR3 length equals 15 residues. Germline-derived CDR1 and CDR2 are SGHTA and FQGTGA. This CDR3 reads CASSLSGTVDSPLHF.

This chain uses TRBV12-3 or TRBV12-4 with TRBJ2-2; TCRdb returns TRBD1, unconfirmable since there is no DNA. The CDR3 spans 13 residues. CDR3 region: CASSRGGNGELFF.

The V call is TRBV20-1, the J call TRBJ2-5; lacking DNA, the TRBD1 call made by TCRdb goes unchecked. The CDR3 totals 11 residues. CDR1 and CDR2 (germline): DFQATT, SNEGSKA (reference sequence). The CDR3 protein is CSAGGPETQYF.

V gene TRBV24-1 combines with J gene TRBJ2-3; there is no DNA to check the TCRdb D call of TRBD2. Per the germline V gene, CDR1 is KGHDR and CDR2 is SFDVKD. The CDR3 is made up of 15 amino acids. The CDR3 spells CATSDSPSGRGTQYF.

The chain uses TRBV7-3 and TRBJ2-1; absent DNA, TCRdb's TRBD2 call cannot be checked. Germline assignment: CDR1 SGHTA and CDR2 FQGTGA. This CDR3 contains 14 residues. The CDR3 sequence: CASSPILLDNEQFF.

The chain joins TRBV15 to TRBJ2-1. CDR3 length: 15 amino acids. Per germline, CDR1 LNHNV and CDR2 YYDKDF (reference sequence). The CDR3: CATSRSRESYNEQFF.

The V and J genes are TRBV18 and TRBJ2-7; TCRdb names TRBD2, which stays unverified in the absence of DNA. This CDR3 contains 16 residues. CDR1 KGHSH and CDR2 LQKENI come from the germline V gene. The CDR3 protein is CASSPQRASGSYEQYF.

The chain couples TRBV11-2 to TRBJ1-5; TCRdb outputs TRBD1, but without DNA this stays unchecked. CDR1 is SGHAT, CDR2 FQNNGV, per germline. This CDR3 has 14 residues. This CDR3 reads CASSATGLHQPQHF.

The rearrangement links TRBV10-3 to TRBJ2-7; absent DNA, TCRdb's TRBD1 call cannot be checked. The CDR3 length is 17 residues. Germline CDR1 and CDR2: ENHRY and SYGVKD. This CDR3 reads CAISEPIGTGGTYEQYF.

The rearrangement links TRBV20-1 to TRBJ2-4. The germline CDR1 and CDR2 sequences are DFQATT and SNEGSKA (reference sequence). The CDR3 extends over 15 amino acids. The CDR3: CSARDRVAEKNIQYF.

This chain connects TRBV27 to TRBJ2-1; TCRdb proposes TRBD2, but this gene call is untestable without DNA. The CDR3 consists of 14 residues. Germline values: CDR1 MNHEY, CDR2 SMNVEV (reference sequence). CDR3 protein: CASSFGGSIGEQFF.